A single sample is the source of the 16 T cell receptor beta chains below, sequenced in a study of blood T cell repertoires in COVID-19. The table came from immunoSEQ multiplex PCR; TCRdb's copy has only in-frame clones and leaves some out. The table lists roughly 170,000 clones, around 84% of them singletons. Sequencing was done on a sample of peripheral blood. These receptors all come from a man aged 35-49 years with active or convalescent COVID-19.

This sequence joins TRBV5-4 and TRBJ2-3, with 8 bases identical to TRBD2. Germline CDR1 and CDR2: SGHNT and YYREEE (reference sequence). Losses at the gene ends were 3 bases for V and 1 base for J; bases not matched to a gene: 7. The CDR3 covers 16 residues. CDR3 loop: CASSSQAGVGTDTQYF. Written as DNA, the CDR3 is TGTGCCAGCAGCTCTCAAGCGGGGGTTGGCACAGATACGCAGTATTTT.

The chain links TRBV6-5 to TRBJ2-5; 9 positions match TRBD2. The CDR3 totals 16 residues. Germline CDR1 is MNHEY and CDR2 is SVGAGI. V trimming: 2 bases; J trimming: 0 bases; junction bases outside the gene matches: 4. The CDR3 sequence is CASSYSPSGDQETQYF. CDR3 DNA sequence: TGTGCCAGCAGTTACAGTCCTAGCGGGGACCAAGAGACCCAGTACTTC.

J is TRBJ1-5 and V is TRBV21-1; TRBD1, the D gene given by the table, was not confirmed from the DNA. TRBV21-1 is deemed a pseudogene. The CDR3 runs 14 residues. Written as DNA, the CDR3 is TGTGCCTACTCCCCGGGACAGAGCAATCAGCCCCAGCATTTT. This gives the protein CAYSPGQSNQPQHF.

The genes are TRBV6-5 and TRBJ1-1; 10 bases match TRBD1. The germline V gene encodes CDR1 MNHEY and CDR2 SVGAGI. The CDR3 totals 14 residues. V gave up 7 bases and J gave up 7 bases; unmatched junction bases: 9. In nucleotides, the CDR3 is TGTGCCAGCATCAGGACAGGGGGGGATAATGAAGCTTTCTTT. Residues: CASIRTGGDNEAFF.

V and J are TRBV9 and TRBJ2-3; 10 positions agree with TRBD2. V lost 3 bases, J lost 2 bases, and 6 bases stayed unmatched. The CDR3 has 16 amino acids. Germline-derived CDR1 and CDR2 are SGDLS and YYNGEE. The CDR3 protein is CASSASSGGPTDTQYF. The CDR3 nucleotides are TGTGCCAGCAGCGCGTCTAGCGGGGGACCCACAGATACGCAGTATTTT.

The gene calls are TRBV18 and TRBJ1-5, with TRBD1 matching 8 bases. V dropped 2 bases and J dropped 2; count of bases not matched to a gene: 2. Germline loops: CDR1 KGHSH, CDR2 LQKENI. CDR3 length equals 15 residues. The CDR3 is CASSPEGQGNQPQHF. The CDR3, as DNA: TGTGCCAGCTCACCAGAGGGACAGGGCAATCAGCCCCAGCATTTT.

This sequence joins TRBV21-1 and TRBJ2-1; the table's TRBD1 call for D was not verified on the DNA. TRBV21-1 is annotated as a pseudogene. This CDR3 spans 17 amino acids. DNA of the CDR3: TGTGCCAGCAGCGAGAACAGGGGGGAAATCACTTTGGAGGAGCAGTTCTTC. Amino acids: CASSENRGEITLEEQFF.

The CDR3 DNA reads TGTGCCAGCAGCCAAGGGGCGGGGACCGGGGAGCTGTTTTTT. Translating it yields CASSQGAGTGELFF. The V and J genes are TRBV3-1 (or the pseudogene TRBV3-2) and TRBJ2-2, with a possible D match to TRBD2 (6 bases). V shed 1 base and J shed 5 bases, with 8 bases lying between them. Germline V gene sequence: CDR1 LGHDT, CDR2 YNNKEL (reference sequence). CDR3 length: 14 amino acids.

The sample holds a few counts of this clone. The chain joins TRBV5-4 to TRBJ1-1; D might be TRBD1 (6 bases). In germline, CDR1 is SGHNT, CDR2 YYREEE (reference sequence). The V end lost 4 bases, the J end lost 3 bases, and 10 bases lay between the germline ends. There are 13 residues in the CDR3. The CDR3 DNA sequence: TGTGCCAGCAGCCTGGGGGCTTACACTGAAGCTTTCTTT. Its protein product is CASSLGAYTEAFF.

The chain has TRBV11-3 and TRBJ1-3; no clear D gene. This CDR3 has 14 amino acids. Germline CDR1 reads SGHNT; CDR2 reads YENEEA. With 2 bases removed from V and 0 bases from J, the gap between germline ends came to 5 bases. The chain's CDR3 is CASSLTNSGNTIYF. CDR3 coding DNA: TGTGCCAGCAGCTTAACTAACTCTGGAAACACCATATATTTT.

This chain links TRBV27 with TRBJ2-1; 8 bases match TRBD1. V dropped 2 bases and J dropped 0; count of bases not matched to a gene: 3. Germline V gene sequence: CDR1 MNHEY, CDR2 SMNVEV (reference sequence). The CDR3 length is 16 residues. The CDR3 protein is CASSLKTGVSYNEQFF. The CDR3 DNA reads as TGTGCCAGCAGTTTAAAGACAGGGGTCTCCTACAATGAGCAGTTCTTC.

The rearrangement joins TRBV11-1 to TRBJ2-7; a possible D gene is TRBD2 (6 bases). The CDR3 length is 14 residues. CDR1 SGHAT and CDR2 FQDESV come from the germline V gene (reference sequence). Between the trimmed V and J ends, which lost 4 bases and 6 bases, there was a span of 16 bases. Written as DNA, the CDR3 is TGTGCCAGCAGCTCCCCTCCTAGCGTCTCCGAGCAGTACTTC. Residues: CASSSPPSVSEQYF.

V gene TRBV30 combines with J gene TRBJ2-7; a possible D gene is TRBD1 (5 bases). The CDR3 runs 13 residues. The V gene's germline CDR1 is GTSNPN and CDR2 SVGIG (reference sequence). Trimming shortened V by 4 bases and J by 6 bases, and 16 bases separated the two germline ends. CDR3 amino acids: CAWTPPGFGEQYF. CDR3 sequence (DNA): TGTGCCTGGACCCCTCCAGGGTTTGGCGAGCAGTACTTC.

This clone occurred once. The chain combines TRBV21-1 with TRBJ1-6; TRBD1, the table's D call, lacks a check against the DNA. TRBV21-1 is annotated as a pseudogene. The CDR3 runs to 14 residues. The CDR3 protein is CASKDRPCGSPLHF. The CDR3 DNA sequence: TGTGCCAGCAAGGACAGACCGTGTGGTTCACCCCTCCACTTT.

The J gene is TRBJ2-7, the V gene TRBV29-1; 8 bases line up with TRBD2. V trimming: 6 bases; J trimming: 0 bases; junction bases outside the gene matches: 13. The length of the CDR3 is 16 residues. Germline V gene data show CDR1 as SQVTM and CDR2 as ANQGSEA. CDR3 residues: CSVPRGGGPSSYEQYF. CDR3 sequence (DNA): TGCAGCGTCCCCCGGGGGGGTGGCCCATCCTCCTACGAGCAGTACTTC.

This chain joins TRBV5-1 and TRBJ2-7; the match to TRBD1 covers 12 bases. The CDR3 is 16 amino acids. Germline CDR1 reads SGHRS; CDR2 reads YFSETQ. Unmatched junction bases numbered 6, after V lost 1 base and J lost 4 bases. CDR3 in DNA: TGCGCCAGCAGCTTGATACCGGGACAGGGGGCTTACGAGCAGTACTTC. Its translation is CASSLIPGQGAYEQYF.